Listed below are T cell receptor beta chains from one sample, sequenced in a study of shared clonotypes between healthy human individuals. The assay was immunoSEQ multiplex PCR, and TCRdb's table has in-frame clones only and misses some. The sample lists some 2.1 million clones, approximately 94% occurring once. The specimen sequenced was naive CD8+ T cells sorted from blood. These receptors all stem from a man younger than 30 in good health. The CDR3 runs from the conserved cysteine through the conserved F or W. The D gene is left open where the match is weak. Clone size appears in some rows only: once, few, many, or a class for an expanded clone.

j_call,clone_size,d_call,v_call,cdr3_nt,cdr3_aa
TRBJ2-1,NA,NA,TRBV6-1,TGTGCCAGCAGCGATGACGGCTACAATGAGCAGTTCTTC,CASSDDGYNEQFF
TRBJ2-7,NA,NA,TRBV11-3,TGTGCCAGCAGCTTAGCACCCTCCTACGAGCAGTACTTC,CASSLAPSYEQYF
TRBJ2-5,NA,NA,TRBV7-9,TGTGCCAGCAGCTTAGAGGAATGGGCGAGTGGAGCCCAGTACTTC,CASSLEEWASGAQYF
TRBJ2-7,NA,TRBD2,TRBV13,TGTGCCAGCAGGGGGACTAGCGGGAGGGGCGAGCAGTACTTC,CASRGTSGRGEQYF
TRBJ2-5,NA,TRBD2,TRBV7-9,TGTGCCAGCAGCCCACAGACTAGCGGATCGGAAGAGACCCAGTACTTC,CASSPQTSGSEETQYF
TRBJ2-1,NA,NA,TRBV19,TGTGCCAGTAGTATAGTGTGGGATGGCGAGCAGTTCTTC,CASSIVWDGEQFF
TRBJ2-5,NA,TRBD1,TRBV27,TGTGCCAGCAGCCTTCGAGGGGGCGCGACCCAGTACTTC,CASSLRGGATQYF
TRBJ2-7,NA,NA,TRBV9,TGTGCCAGCAGCGTAGACGGCGGAATCTACGAGCAGTACTTC,CASSVDGGIYEQYF
TRBJ1-5,NA,NA,TRBV28,TGTGCCAGCAGTTTATTGGTGGGGGGCGAGGTTGGTCAGCCCCAGCATTTT,CASSLLVGGEVGQPQHF
TRBJ2-5,NA,NA,TRBV7-8,TGTGCCAGCAGCTTAGCACTGGGGTGGTTGGAGACCCAGTACTTC,CASSLALGWLETQYF
TRBJ2-1,NA,TRBD2,TRBV11-2,TGTGCCAGCAGTTCACTAGCGGGGGAGCAGTTCTTC,CASSSLAGEQFF
TRBJ2-1,NA,NA,TRBV7-9,TGTGCCAGCAGCTTAGTGCAGTGGGGGCAGATACTCTTTCTCTTC,CASSLVQWGQILFLF
TRBJ2-1,NA,TRBD2,TRBV12-5,TGTGCTAGTGGCTCCGGACTAGACTCCTACAATGAGCAGTTCTTC,CASGSGLDSYNEQFF
TRBJ1-2,NA,NA,TRBV19,TGTGCCGGCGGGGGCCCTAACTATGGCTACACCTTC,CAGGGPNYGYTF
TRBJ2-7,NA,NA,TRBV7-9,TGTGCCAGCAGCTTCTGGGGTCAGGAGCTCTCCTACGAGCAGTACTTC,CASSFWGQELSYEQYF
TRBJ2-5,NA,NA,TRBV2,TGTGCCAGTTGGGACACTCGACAAGAGACCCAGTACTTC,CASWDTRQETQYF
TRBJ2-5,NA,NA,TRBV4-1,TGCGCCAGCAGCCATTCCCCCCGGGACCTCCAAGAGACCCAGTACTTC,CASSHSPRDLQETQYF
TRBJ1-2,NA,NA,TRBV21-1,TGTGCCAGCAGCAAAGGGGGGACAGATATCTATGGCTACACCTTC,CASSKGGTDIYGYTF
TRBJ2-5,NA,NA,TRBV14,TGTGCCAGCAGCCAAGGAGCTAGCAGCCAAGAGACCCAGTACTTC,CASSQGASSQETQYF
TRBJ2-5,NA,TRBD2,TRBV7-9,TGTGCCAGCAGCTTAGTAGCGGGCGGCAGGGAGACCCAGTACTTC,CASSLVAGGRETQYF
TRBJ2-7,NA,NA,TRBV7-9,TGTGCCAGCAGCTTCACGGCAGGGGGAGGTGAGCAGTACTTC,CASSFTAGGGEQYF
TRBJ1-1,NA,NA,TRBV6-5,TGTGCCAGCACCGGGGACAACACTGAAGCTTTCTTT,CASTGDNTEAFF
TRBJ1-1,NA,NA,TRBV27,TGTGCCAGCAGTTTATCGTCGGACACTGAAGCTTTCTTT,CASSLSSDTEAFF
TRBJ2-1,NA,NA,TRBV29-1,TGCAGCGTTGAAGAACCGGCGTCGACAGCTTTGAATGAGCAGTTCTTC,CSVEEPASTALNEQFF
TRBJ2-1,NA,TRBD2,TRBV29-1,TGCAGCGTTGGTCTAGTGGGAGGGCCGCATGAGCAGTTCTTC,CSVGLVGGPHEQFF
TRBJ2-3,NA,TRBD2,TRBV7-6,TGTGCCAGCAGCTTAGTGGCTAGCGGGGGGAACACAGATACGCAGTATTTT,CASSLVASGGNTDTQYF
TRBJ1-6,once,NA,TRBV19,TGTGCCAGTAGTATTATGGGGAGTCCCTATAATTCACCCCTCCACTTT,CASSIMGSPYNSPLHF
TRBJ2-2,NA,TRBD1,TRBV19,TGTGCCAGTTCAACAGGGACAGCGAACACCGGGGAGCTGTTTTTT,CASSTGTANTGELFF
TRBJ1-1,NA,NA,TRBV5-5,TGTGCCAGCAGCTTGGACAGAATGAACACTGAAGCTTTCTTT,CASSLDRMNTEAFF
TRBJ2-1,NA,TRBD2,TRBV27,TGTGCCAGCACCAAGGGGACTAGCGGGAGCGATGAGCAGTTCTTC,CASTKGTSGSDEQFF
TRBJ2-2,NA,NA,TRBV27,TGTGCCAGCAGTTCGATGGGGGCCGGGGAGCTGTTTTTT,CASSSMGAGELFF
TRBJ2-1,NA,NA,TRBV27,TGTGCCAGCAGTCCCGGGACTCCATACAATGAGCAGTTCTTC,CASSPGTPYNEQFF
TRBJ2-7,NA,TRBD2,TRBV27,TGTGCCAGCAGTTTAAGGAGCCTAGCGGGAGGGGGTGAGCAGTACTTC,CASSLRSLAGGGEQYF
TRBJ1-2,NA,NA,TRBV7-2,TGTGCCAGCAGCCCAATGGTGGACAGACCTAACTATGGCTACACCTTC,CASSPMVDRPNYGYTF
TRBJ2-7,NA,TRBD1,TRBV11-2,TGTGCCAGCAGCCTCAGGGGGCCGTACGAGCAGTACTTC,CASSLRGPYEQYF
TRBJ1-1,NA,NA,TRBV21-1,TGTGCCAGCAGCGCCCGGTACCCTGAAGCTTTCTTT,CASSARYPEAFF
TRBJ2-7,once,TRBD1,TRBV27,TGTGCCAGCAGTTCCCCGGGGACAGGGCCCTACGAGCAGTACTTC,CASSSPGTGPYEQYF
TRBJ2-7,NA,NA,TRBV18,TGTGCCAGCTCAGCTAGCGATACCTACGAGCAGTACTTC,CASSASDTYEQYF
TRBJ1-2,NA,NA,TRBV6-5,TGTGCCAGCGGACCGAGCCACTATGGCTACACCTTC,CASGPSHYGYTF
TRBJ2-7,NA,NA,TRBV6-7,TGTGCCAGCAGTTGTCAACAGAGCAGCTCCTACGAGCAGTACTTC,CASSCQQSSSYEQYF
TRBJ2-1,NA,NA,TRBV30,TGTGCCTGGAGCTCCGGGGGCTCCTACAATGAGCAGTTCTTC,CAWSSGGSYNEQFF
TRBJ1-6,NA,NA,TRBV6-1,TGTGCCAGCAGTGAATCTGGGTATCAGATGTATTCACCCCTCCACTTT,CASSESGYQMYSPLHF
TRBJ2-7,NA,TRBD2,TRBV19,TGTGCCAGTAGCACAGCGGGAGCGTCCTACGAGCAGTACTTC,CASSTAGASYEQYF
TRBJ2-5,NA,TRBD1,TRBV9,TGTGCCAGCAGCGTAGGGACAGGGAGTCAAGAGACCCAGTACTTC,CASSVGTGSQETQYF
TRBJ2-1,NA,TRBD2,TRBV18,TGTGCCAGCTCAGAGCGGGGGACCTTCCGAGACACCTACAATGAGCAGTTCTTC,CASSERGTFRDTYNEQFF
TRBJ2-3,NA,TRBD2,TRBV27,TGTGCCAGCAGACTAGCGGGAAGCACAGATACGCAGTATTTT,CASRLAGSTDTQYF
TRBJ2-7,NA,NA,TRBV18,TGTGCCAGCTCAAGGAGGAGGGCATACGAGCAGTACTTC,CASSRRRAYEQYF